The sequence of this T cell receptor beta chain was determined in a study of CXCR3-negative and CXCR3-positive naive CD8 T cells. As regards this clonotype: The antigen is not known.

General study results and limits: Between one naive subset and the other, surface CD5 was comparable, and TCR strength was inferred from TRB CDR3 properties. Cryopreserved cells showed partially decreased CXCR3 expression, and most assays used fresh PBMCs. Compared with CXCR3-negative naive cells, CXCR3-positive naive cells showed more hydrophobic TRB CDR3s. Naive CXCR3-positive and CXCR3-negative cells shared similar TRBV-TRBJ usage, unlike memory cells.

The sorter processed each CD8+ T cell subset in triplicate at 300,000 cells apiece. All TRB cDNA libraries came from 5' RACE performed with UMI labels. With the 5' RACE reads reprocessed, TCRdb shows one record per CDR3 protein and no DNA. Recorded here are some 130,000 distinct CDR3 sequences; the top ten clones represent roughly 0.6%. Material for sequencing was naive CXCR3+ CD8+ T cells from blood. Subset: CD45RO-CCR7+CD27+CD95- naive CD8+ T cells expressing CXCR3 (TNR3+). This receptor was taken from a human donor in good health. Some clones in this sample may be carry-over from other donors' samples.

CDR3 loop: CSARRTKQGLVADTQYF. The chain is built from TRBV20-1 and TRBJ2-3; TCRdb outputs TRBD1, but without DNA this stays unchecked. The CDR3 is 17 amino acids. Germline lookup yields CDR1 DFQATT and CDR2 SNEGSKA (reference sequence).